The clone carrying this TCR beta chain is categorized as large. Its specificity is not known. The record originates from a study of neoadjuvant anti-PD-1 for oral cavity cancer. Study as a whole: Patients without progression got a fourth dose around day 43. Study findings and constraints: Higher pretreatment blood Treg/Th17 ratios correlated with higher pretreatment blood and lower post-treatment tumor TCRbeta clonality.

Stage II-IVA oral cavity squamous cell carcinoma was new and untreated by systemic or radiation therapy. No culture or expansion preceded analysis of these blood cells. Generated by immunoSEQ multiplex PCR, the TCRdb table keeps only in-frame clones and is missing some. The table lists some 66,000 clones, about 83% of them singletons, with about 3.4% in the top ten. Germline V gene lookup returns CDR1 MGHDK and CDR2 SYGVNS. This CDR3 spans 13 amino acids. V dropped 5 bases and J dropped 10 bases, with 17 bases sitting between them. Material: PBMCs, obtained before nivolumab (anti-PD-1) treatment. J is TRBJ1-1 and V is TRBV25-1, with D perhaps matching TRBD1 (5 bases). This TCR was recovered from a person between 35 and 79 years old with oral cavity squamous cell carcinoma. The CDR3 sequence is CASSRGGGMAAFF. The CDR3 DNA sequence: TGTGCCAGCAGTCGGGGCGGCGGTATGGCAGCTTTCTTT.